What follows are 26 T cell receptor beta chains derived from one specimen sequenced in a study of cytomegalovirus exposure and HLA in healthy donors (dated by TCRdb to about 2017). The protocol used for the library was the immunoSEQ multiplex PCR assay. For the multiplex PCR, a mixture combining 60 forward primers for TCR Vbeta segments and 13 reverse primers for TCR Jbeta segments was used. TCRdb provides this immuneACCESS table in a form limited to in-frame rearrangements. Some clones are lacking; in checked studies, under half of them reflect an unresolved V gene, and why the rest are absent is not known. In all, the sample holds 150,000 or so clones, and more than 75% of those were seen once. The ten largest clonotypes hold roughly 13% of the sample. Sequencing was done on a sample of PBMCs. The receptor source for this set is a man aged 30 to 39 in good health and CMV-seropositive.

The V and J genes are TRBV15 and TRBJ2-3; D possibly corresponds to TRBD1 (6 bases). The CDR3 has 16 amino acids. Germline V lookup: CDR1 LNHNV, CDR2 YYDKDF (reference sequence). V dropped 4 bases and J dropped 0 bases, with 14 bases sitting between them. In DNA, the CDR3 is TGTGCCACCAGCACCCGGACAGAATCTAGCACAGATACGCAGTATTTT. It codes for CATSTRTESSTDTQYF.

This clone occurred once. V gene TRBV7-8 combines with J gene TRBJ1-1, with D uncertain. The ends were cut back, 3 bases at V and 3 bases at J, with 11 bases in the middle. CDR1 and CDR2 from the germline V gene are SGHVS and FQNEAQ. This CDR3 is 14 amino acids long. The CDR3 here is CASSFEGRYTEAFF. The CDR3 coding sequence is TGTGCCAGCAGCTTTGAGGGAAGATACACTGAAGCTTTCTTT.

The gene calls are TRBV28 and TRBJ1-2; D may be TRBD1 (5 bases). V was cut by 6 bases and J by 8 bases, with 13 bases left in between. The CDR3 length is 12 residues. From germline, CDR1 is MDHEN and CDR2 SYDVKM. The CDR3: CASSLRAFGYTF. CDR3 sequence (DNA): TGTGCCAGCAGCCTCAGGGCATTCGGCTACACCTTC.

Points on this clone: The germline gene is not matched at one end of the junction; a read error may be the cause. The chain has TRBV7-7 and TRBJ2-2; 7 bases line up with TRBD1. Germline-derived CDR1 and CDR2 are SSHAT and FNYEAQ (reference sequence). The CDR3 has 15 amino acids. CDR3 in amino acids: CASSLTGTDTGELFF. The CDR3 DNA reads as TGTGCTAGCAGCCTTACCGGGACAGACACCGGGGAGCTGTTTTTT.

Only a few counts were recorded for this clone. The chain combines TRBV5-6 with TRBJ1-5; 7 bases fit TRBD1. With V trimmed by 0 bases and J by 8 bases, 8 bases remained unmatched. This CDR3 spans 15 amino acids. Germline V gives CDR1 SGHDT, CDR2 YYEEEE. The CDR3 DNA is TGTGCCAGCAGCTTGGCGGATAGGGGGCTGGAGCCCCAGCATTTT. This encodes CASSLADRGLEPQHF.

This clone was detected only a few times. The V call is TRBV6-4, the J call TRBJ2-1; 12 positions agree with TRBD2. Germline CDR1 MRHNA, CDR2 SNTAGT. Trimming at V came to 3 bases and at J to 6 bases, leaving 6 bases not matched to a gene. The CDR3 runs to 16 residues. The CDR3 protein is CASSERTSGVCNEQFF. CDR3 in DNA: TGTGCCAGCAGTGAGAGGACTAGCGGGGTGTGCAATGAGCAGTTCTTC.

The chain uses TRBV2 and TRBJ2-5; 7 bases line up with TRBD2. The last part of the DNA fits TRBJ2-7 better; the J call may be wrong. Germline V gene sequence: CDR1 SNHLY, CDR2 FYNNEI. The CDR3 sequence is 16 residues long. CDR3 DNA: TGTGCCAGCAGTGAGAGGAGGGACTACCTCTTCTACGAGCAGTACTTC. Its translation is CASSERRDYLFYEQYF.

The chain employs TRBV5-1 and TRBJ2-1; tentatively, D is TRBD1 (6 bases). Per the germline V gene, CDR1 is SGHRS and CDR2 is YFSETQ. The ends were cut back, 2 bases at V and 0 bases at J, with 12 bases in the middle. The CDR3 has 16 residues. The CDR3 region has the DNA TGCGCCAGCAGCTTACCGACAGGCAGCTCCTACAATGAGCAGTTCTTC. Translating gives CASSLPTGSSYNEQFF.

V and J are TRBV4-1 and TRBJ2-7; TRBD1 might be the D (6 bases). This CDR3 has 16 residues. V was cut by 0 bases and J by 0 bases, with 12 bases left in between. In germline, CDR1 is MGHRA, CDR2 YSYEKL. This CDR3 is CASSQDTGFSSYEQYF. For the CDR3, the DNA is TGCGCCAGCAGCCAAGATACAGGGTTTAGCTCCTACGAGCAGTACTTC.

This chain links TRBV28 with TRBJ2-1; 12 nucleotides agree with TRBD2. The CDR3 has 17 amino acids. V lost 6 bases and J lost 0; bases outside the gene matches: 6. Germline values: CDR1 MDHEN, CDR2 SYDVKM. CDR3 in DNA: TGTGCCAGCAGGGGGACTAGCGGGCTTCGCTCCTACAATGAGCAGTTCTTC. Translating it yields CASRGTSGLRSYNEQFF.

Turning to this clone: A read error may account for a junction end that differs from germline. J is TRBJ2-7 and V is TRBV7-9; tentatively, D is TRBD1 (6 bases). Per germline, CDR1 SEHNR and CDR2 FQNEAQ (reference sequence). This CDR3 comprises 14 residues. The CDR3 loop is CASSHRDKPYEQHF. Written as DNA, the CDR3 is TGTGCCAGCAGCCACCGGGACAAGCCCTACGAGCAGCACTTC.

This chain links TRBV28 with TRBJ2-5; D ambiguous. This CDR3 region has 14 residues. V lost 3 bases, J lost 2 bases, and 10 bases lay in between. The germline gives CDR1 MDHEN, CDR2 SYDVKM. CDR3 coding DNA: TGTGCCAGCAGTTTCGGGTCAGAGCAAGAGACCCAGTACTTC. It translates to CASSFGSEQETQYF.

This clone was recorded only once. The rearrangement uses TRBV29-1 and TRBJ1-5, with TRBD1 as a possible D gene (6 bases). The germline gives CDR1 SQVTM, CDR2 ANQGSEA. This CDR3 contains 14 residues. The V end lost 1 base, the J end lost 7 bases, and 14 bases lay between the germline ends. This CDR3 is CSVEVGGGDQPQHF. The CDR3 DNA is TGCAGCGTTGAAGTGGGAGGGGGGGACCAGCCCCAGCATTTT.

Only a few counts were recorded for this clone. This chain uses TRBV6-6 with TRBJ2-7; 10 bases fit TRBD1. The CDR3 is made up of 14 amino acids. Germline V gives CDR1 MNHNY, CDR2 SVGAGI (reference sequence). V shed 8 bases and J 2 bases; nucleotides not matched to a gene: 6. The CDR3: CASCGGQGPYEQYF. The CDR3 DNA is TGTGCCAGCTGTGGGGGACAGGGGCCCTACGAGCAGTACTTC.

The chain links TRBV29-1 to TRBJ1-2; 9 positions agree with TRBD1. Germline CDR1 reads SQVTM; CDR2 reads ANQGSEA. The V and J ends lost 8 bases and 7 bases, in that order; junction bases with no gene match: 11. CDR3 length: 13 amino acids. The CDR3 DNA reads TGCAGCACGAGAACAGGGGGCTTATCTGGCTACACCTTC. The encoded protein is CSTRTGGLSGYTF.

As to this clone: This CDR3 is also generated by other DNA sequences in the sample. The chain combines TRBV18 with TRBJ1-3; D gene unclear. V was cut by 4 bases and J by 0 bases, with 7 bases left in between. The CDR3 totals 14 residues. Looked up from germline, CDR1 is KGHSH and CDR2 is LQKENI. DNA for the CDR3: TGTGCCAGCTCACGAGATATCTCTGGAAACACCATATATTTT. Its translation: CASSRDISGNTIYF.

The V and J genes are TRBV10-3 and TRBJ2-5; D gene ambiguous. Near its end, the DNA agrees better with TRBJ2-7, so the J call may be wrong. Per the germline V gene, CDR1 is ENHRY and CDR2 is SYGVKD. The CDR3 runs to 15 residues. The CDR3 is CAISESLVNSYEQYF. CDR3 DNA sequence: TGTGCCATCAGTGAGTCCCTAGTTAACTCCTACGAGCAGTACTTC.

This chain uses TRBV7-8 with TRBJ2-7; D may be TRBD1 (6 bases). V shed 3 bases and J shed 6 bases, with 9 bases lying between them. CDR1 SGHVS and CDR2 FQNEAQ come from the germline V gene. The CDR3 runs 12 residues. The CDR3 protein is CASSFTGSEQYF. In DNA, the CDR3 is TGTGCCAGCAGCTTTACAGGGTCCGAGCAGTACTTC.

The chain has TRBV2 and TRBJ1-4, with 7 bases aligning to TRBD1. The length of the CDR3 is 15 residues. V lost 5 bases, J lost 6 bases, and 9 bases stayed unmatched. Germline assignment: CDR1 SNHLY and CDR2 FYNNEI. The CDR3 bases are TGTGCCAGCAGTTCGGGGTGGCAGGGGGATGAAAAACTGTTTTTT. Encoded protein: CASSSGWQGDEKLFF.

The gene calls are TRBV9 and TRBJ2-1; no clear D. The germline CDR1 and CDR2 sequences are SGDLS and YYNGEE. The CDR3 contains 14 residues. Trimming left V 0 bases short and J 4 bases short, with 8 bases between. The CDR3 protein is CASSVEPLYNEQFF. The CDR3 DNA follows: TGTGCCAGCAGCGTAGAACCACTTTACAATGAGCAGTTCTTC.

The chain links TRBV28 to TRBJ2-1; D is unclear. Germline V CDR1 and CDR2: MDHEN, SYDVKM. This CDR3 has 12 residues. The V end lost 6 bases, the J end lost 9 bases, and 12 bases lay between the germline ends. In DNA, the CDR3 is TGTGCCAGCAGGGTAGGTGGCGGTGAGCAGTTCTTC. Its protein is CASRVGGGEQFF.

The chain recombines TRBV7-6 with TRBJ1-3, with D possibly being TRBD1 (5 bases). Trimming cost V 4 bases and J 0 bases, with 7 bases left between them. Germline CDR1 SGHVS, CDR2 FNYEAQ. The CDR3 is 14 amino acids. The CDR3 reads CASSSTDSGNTIYF. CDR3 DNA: TGTGCCAGCAGCTCGACAGACTCTGGAAACACCATATATTTT.

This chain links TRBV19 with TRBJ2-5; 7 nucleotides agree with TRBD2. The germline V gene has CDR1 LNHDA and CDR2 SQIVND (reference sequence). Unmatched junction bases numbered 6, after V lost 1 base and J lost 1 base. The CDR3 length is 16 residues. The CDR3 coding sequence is TGTGCCAGTAGTATAGTGGCGGGAGCAGGCCAAGAGACCCAGTACTTC. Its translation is CASSIVAGAGQETQYF.

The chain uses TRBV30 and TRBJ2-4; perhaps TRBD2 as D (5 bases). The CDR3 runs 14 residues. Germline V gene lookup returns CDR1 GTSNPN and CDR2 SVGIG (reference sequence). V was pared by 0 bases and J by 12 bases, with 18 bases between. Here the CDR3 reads CAWSVAGLGYNQYF. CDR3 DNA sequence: TGTGCCTGGAGTGTGGCGGGTCTGGGCTATAATCAGTACTTC.

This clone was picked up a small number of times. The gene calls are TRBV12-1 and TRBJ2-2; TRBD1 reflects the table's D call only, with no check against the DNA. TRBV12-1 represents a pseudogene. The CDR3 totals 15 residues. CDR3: CASRIQGTLTGELFF. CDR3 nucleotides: TGTGCCAGCAGAATTCAGGGAACCTTGACCGGGGAGCTGTTTTTT.

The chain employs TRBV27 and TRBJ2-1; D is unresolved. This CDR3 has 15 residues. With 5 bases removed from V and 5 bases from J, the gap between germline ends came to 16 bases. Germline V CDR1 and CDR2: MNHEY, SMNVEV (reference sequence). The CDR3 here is CASSKPGFKNNEQFF. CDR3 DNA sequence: TGTGCCAGCAGTAAACCGGGTTTTAAGAACAATGAGCAGTTCTTC.